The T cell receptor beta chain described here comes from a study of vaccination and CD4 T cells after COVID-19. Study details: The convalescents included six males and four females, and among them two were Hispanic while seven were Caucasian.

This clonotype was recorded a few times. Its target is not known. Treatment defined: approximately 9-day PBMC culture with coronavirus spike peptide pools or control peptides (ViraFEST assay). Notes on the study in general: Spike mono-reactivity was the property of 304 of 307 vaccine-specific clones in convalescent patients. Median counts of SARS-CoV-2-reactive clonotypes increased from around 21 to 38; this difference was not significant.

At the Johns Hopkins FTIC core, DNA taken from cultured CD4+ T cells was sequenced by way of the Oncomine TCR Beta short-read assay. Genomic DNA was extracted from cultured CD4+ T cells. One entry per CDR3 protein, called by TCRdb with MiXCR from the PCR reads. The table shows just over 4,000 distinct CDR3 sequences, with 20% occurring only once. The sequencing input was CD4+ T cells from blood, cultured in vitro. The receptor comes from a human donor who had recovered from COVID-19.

This CDR3 reads CASRPTDQAYEQYF. The CDR3 region has the DNA TGTGCCAGCAGGCCTACGGACCAAGCCTACGAGCAGTACTTC. This rearrangement joins TRBV2 to TRBJ2-7; no firm D call. V lost 6 bases, J lost 2 bases, and 14 bases lay in between. The CDR3 has 14 residues. Germline assignment: CDR1 SNHLY and CDR2 FYNNEI.